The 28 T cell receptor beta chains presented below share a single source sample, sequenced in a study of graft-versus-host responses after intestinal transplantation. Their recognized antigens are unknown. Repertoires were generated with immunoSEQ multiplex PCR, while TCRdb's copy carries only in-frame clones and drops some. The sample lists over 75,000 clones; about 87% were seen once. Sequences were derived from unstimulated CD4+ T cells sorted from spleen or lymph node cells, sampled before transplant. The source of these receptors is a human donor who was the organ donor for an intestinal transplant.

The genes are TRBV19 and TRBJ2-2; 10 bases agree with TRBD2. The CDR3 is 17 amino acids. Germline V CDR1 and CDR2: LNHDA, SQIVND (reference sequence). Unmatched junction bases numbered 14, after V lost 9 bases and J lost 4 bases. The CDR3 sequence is CASPGSETSGFTGELFF. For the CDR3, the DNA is TGTGCCAGCCCGGGGAGTGAGACTAGCGGGTTCACCGGGGAGCTGTTTTTT.

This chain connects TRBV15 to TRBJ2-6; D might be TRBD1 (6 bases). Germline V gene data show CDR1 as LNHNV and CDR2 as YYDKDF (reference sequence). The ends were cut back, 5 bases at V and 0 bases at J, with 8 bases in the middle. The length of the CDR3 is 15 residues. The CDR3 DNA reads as TGTGCCACCAGCTCACAGGGCTCTGGGGCCAACGTCCTGACTTTC. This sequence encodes CATSSQGSGANVLTF.

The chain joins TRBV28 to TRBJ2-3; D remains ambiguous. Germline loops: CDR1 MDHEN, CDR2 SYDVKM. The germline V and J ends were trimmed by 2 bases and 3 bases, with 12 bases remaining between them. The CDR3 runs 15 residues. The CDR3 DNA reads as TGTGCCAGCAGTTTACTCTCGTACGGTACAGATACGCAGTATTTT. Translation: CASSLLSYGTDTQYF.

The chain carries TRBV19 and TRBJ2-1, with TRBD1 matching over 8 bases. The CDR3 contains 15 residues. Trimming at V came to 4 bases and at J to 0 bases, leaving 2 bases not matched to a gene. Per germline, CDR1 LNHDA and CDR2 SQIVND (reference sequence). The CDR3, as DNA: TGTGCCAGTAGTAACGACAGGGGCTCCTACAATGAGCAGTTCTTC. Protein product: CASSNDRGSYNEQFF.

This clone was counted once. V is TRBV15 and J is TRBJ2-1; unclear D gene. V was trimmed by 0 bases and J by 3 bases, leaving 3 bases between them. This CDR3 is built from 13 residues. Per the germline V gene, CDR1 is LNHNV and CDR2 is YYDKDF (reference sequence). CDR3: CATSRDHYNEQFF. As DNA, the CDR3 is TGTGCCACCAGCAGAGATCACTACAATGAGCAGTTCTTC.

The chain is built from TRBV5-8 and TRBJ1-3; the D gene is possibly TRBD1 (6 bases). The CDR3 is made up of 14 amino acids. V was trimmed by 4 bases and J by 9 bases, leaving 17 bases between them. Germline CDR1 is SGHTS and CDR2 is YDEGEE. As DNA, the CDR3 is TGTGCCAGCAGCCTAGGACAGCCCGGAGTCACCATATATTTT. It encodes CASSLGQPGVTIYF.

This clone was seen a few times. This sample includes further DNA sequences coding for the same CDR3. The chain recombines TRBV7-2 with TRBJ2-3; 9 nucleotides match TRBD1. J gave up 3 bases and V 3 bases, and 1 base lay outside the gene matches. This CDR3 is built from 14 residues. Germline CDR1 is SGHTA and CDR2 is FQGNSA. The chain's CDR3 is CASSLTGGTDTQYF. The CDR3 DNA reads TGTGCCAGCAGCTTGACAGGGGGAACAGATACGCAGTATTTT.

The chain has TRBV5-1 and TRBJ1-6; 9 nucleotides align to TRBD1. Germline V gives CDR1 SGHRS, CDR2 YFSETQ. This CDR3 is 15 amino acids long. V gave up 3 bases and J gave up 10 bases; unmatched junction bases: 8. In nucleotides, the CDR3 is TGCGCCAGCAGCTGGGGGGACAGGGCTGGCTCACCCCTCCACTTT. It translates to CASSWGDRAGSPLHF. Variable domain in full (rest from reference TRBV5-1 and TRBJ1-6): KAGVTQTPRYLIKTRGQQVTLSCSPISGHRSVSWYQQTPGQGLQFLFEYFSETQRNKGNFPGRFSGRQFSNSRSEMNVSTLELGDSALYLCASSWGDRAGSPLHFGNGTRLTVT.

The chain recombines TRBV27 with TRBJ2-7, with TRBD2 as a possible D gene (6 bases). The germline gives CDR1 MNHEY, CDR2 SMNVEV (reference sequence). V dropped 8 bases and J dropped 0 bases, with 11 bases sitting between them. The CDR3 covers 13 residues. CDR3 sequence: CASSLADSYEQYF. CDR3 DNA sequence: TGTGCCAGCTCACTAGCAGACTCCTACGAGCAGTACTTC.

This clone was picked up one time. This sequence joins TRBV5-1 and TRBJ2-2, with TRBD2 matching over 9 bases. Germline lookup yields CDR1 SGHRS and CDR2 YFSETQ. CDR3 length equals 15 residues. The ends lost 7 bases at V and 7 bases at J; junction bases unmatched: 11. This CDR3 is CASRLGTSISGELFF. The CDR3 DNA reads TGCGCCAGCCGCCTGGGGACTAGCATCAGCGGGGAGCTGTTTTTT.

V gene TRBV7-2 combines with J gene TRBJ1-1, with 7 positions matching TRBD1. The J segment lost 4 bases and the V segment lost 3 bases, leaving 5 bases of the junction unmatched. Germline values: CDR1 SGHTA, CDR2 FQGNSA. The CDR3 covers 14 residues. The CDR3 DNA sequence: TGTGCCAGCAGCTTCCAGGGGGGTGGCACTGAAGCTTTCTTT. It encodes CASSFQGGGTEAFF.

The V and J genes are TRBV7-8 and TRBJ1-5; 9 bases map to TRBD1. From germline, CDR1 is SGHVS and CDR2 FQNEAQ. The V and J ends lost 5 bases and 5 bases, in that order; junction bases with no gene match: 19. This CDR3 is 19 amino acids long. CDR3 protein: CASSHGGTGRWQVYQPQHF. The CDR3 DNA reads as TGTGCCAGCAGCCACGGCGGGACAGGGAGGTGGCAGGTATATCAGCCCCAGCATTTT.

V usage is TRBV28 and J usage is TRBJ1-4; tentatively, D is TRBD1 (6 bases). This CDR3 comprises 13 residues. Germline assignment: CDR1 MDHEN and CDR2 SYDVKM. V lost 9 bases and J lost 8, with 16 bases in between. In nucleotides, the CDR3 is TGTGCCAGTAGTAGAGCCAGGGGCGAAAAACTGTTTTTT. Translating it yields CASSRARGEKLFF.

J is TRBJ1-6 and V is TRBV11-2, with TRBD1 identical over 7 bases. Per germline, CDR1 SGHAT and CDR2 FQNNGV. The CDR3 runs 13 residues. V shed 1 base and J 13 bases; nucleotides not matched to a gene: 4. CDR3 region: CASSLVGGQPLHF. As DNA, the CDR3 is TGTGCCAGCAGCTTAGTTGGGGGACAGCCCCTCCACTTT.

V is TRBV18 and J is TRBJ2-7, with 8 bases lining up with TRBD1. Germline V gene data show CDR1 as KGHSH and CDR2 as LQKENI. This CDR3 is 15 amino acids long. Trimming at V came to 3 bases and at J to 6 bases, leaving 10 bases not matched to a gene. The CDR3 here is CASSPNAGQEGEQYF. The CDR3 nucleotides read TGTGCCAGCTCACCTAACGCGGGACAGGAGGGCGAGCAGTACTTC.

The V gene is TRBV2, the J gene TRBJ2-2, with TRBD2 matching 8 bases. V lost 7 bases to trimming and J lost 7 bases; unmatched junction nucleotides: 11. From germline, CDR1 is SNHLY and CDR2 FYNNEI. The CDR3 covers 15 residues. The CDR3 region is CASTPGLGRGGELFF. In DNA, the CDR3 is TGTGCCAGCACCCCGGGACTAGGCCGTGGCGGGGAGCTGTTTTTT. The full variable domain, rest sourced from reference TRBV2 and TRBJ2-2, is EPEVTQTPSHQVTQMGQEVILRCVPISNHLYFYWYRQILGQKVEFLVSFYNNEISEKSEIFDDQFSVERPDGSNFTLKIRSTKLEDSAMYFCASTPGLGRGGELFFGEGSRLTVL.

CDR3 residues: CAISDRGRGYGYTF. The CDR3, as DNA: TGTGCCATCAGTGACAGGGGGCGAGGCTATGGCTACACCTTC. The V and J genes are TRBV10-3 and TRBJ1-2; TRBD1 matches at 8 bases. The trim removed 3 bases at V and 4 bases at J, leaving 4 bases unmatched. The V gene's germline CDR1 is ENHRY and CDR2 SYGVKD. The CDR3 is 14 residues long.

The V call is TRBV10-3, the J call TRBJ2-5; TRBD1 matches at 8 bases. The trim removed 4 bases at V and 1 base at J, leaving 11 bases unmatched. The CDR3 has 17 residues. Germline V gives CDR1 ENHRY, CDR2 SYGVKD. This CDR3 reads CAISGQRRQGSQETQYF. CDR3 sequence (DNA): TGTGCCATCAGTGGACAAAGACGACAGGGGAGCCAAGAGACCCAGTACTTC.

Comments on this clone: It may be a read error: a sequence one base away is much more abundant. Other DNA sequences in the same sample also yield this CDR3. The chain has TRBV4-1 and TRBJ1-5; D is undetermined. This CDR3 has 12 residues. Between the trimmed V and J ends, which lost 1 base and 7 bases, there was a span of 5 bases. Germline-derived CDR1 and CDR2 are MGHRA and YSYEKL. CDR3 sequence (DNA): TGCGCCAGCAGCCAAGTCGGGCAGCCCCAGCATTTT. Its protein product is CASSQVGQPQHF.

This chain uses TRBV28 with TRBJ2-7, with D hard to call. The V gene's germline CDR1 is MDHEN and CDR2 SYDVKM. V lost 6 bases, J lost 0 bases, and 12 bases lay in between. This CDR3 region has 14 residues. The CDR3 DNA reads TGTGCCAGCAGGTCCGTGGGCTACTCCTACGAGCAGTACTTC. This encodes CASRSVGYSYEQYF.

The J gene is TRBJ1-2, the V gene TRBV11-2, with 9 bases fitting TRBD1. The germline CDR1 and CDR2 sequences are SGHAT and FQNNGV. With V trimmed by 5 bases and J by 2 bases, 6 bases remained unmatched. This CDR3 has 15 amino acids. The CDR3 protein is CASSRGQGRNYGYTF. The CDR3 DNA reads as TGTGCCAGCAGCCGTGGACAGGGGAGAAACTATGGCTACACCTTC.

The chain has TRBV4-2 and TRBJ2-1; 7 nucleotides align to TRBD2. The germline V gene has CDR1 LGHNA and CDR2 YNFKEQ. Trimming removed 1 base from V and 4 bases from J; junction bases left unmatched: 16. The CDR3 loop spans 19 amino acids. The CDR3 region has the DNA TGTGCCAGCAGCCAAGCCCTAGGGACCTCTAAGCGGGGTTACAATGAGCAGTTCTTC. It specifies CASSQALGTSKRGYNEQFF.

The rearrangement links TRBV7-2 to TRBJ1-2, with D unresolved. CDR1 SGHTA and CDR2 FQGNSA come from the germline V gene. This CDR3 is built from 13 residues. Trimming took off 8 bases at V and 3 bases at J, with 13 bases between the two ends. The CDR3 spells CASGETSYYGYTF. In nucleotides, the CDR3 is TGTGCCAGCGGGGAGACCTCTTACTATGGCTACACCTTC.

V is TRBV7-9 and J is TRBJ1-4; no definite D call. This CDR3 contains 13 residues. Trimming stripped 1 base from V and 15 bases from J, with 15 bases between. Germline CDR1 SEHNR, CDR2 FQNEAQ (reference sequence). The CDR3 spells CASSLEGGGNMFF. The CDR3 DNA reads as TGTGCCAGCAGCTTAGAGGGTGGAGGGAACATGTTTTTT.

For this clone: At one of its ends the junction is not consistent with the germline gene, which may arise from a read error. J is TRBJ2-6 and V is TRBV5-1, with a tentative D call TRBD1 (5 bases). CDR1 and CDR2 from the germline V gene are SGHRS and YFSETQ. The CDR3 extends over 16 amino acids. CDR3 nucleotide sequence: TGCGCCAGCAGCGACCCCGGGCGTTCTGGGGCCAACGTCCTGACCTTC. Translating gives CASSDPGRSGANVLTF.

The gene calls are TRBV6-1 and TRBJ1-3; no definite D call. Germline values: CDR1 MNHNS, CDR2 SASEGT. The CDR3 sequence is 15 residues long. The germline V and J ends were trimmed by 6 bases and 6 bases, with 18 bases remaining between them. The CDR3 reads CASSVRGLVLNTIYF. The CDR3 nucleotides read TGTGCCAGCAGCGTAAGAGGGCTCGTTCTAAACACCATATATTTT.

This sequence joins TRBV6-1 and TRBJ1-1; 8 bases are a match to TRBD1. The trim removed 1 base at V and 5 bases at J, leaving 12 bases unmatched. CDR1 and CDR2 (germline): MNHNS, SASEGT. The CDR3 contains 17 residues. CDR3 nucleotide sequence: TGTGCCAGCAGTGAAGGCGGCAGGGGGCCCCAGTGGACTGAAGCTTTCTTT. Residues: CASSEGGRGPQWTEAFF.

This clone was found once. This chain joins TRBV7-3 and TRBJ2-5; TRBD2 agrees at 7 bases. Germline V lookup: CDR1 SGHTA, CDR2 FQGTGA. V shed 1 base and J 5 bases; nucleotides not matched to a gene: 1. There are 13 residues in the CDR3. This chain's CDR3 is CASSLMGGETQYF. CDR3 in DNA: TGTGCCAGCAGCTTAATGGGGGGGGAGACCCAGTACTTC.